This T cell receptor beta chain stems from a study of cytotoxic CD8 clonotypes in ibrutinib-treated CLL. As for the study in general: Responses: approximately 25 partial, 2 complete; after median around 64 months, approximately 15 stayed remitted, about twelve progressed. The authors obtained response samples at a median of roughly twelve months of treatment, range 6 to 36.

Germline V lookup: CDR1 SGHRS, CDR2 YFSETQ. There are 14 residues in the CDR3. Trimming shortened V by 4 bases and J by 0 bases, and 7 bases separated the two germline ends. Overall study findings and caveats: While tracking circulating CD8+ T-cell counts, baseline clonality exceeded that of age-matched healthy donors. Clonality increased at ibrutinib response and stayed stable in sustained remission. At progression, however, it fell back toward baseline.

Method: immunoSEQ multiplex PCR; TCRdb's copy keeps in-frame clones and lacks some. The repertoire has tens of thousands of clones, 68% of them found once; the top ten carry roughly 5.7%. Comments on this clone: The antigen is unknown.

The clonotype originates from a human donor with chronic lymphocytic leukemia. The input for sequencing was PBMCs, taken after 12 months of ibrutinib treatment. This chain uses TRBV5-1 with TRBJ1-4; D remains ambiguous. For the CDR3, the DNA is TGCGCCAGCAGCCTCGGGACAACTAATGAAAAACTGTTTTTT. Protein: CASSLGTTNEKLFF.